A selection of T cell receptor beta chains follows, all from one sample in a study of cytomegalovirus exposure and HLA in healthy donors. Data came from immunoSEQ multiplex PCR; TCRdb stores just in-frame clones and leaves some out. Seen here are under 200,000 clones, approximately 79% observed once, and the top ten hold around 2%. Sequences were obtained from PBMCs. The source of these receptors is a human donor in good health. The conserved cysteine and the conserved F or W are not part of the CDR3 here. Fields, in order: J gene, V gene, D gene, CDR3 protein. D genes are given only for firm matches.

J gene: TRBJ1-5; V gene: TRBV2; D gene: NA; CDR3 protein: ASSAGHGGNQPQH
J gene: TRBJ1-4; V gene: TRBV6-4; D gene: NA; CDR3 protein: ASPSRGREEKLF
J gene: TRBJ2-7; V gene: TRBV19; D gene: NA; CDR3 protein: ASSISASEWEQY
J gene: TRBJ2-3; V gene: TRBV5-1; D gene: NA; CDR3 protein: ASSLRYPSTDTQY
J gene: TRBJ2-7; V gene: TRBV27; D gene: TRBD2; CDR3 protein: ASSLYAGGLNYEQY
J gene: TRBJ1-5; V gene: TRBV7-8; D gene: TRBD1; CDR3 protein: ASSQTGLQPQH
J gene: TRBJ1-1; V gene: TRBV5-1; D gene: TRBD1; CDR3 protein: ASSRRGTGGSDTEAF
J gene: TRBJ2-3; V gene: TRBV7-6; D gene: TRBD2; CDR3 protein: ASSLYSGGDTQY
J gene: TRBJ1-1; V gene: TRBV7-9; D gene: TRBD1; CDR3 protein: ASSADRGCEVF
J gene: TRBJ1-6; V gene: TRBV19; D gene: TRBD1; CDR3 protein: ASSGRQGIDSPLH
J gene: TRBJ2-1; V gene: TRBV27; D gene: TRBD2; CDR3 protein: ASSSTGGPCEQF
J gene: TRBJ1-1; V gene: TRBV9; D gene: NA; CDR3 protein: ASSSSWNGEAF
J gene: TRBJ1-1; V gene: TRBV7-9; D gene: NA; CDR3 protein: ASSPAQGANTEAF
J gene: TRBJ1-1; V gene: TRBV7-9; D gene: TRBD1; CDR3 protein: ASNLQGREDTEAF
J gene: TRBJ1-5; V gene: TRBV4-1; D gene: NA; CDR3 protein: ASSPGGGWQPQH
J gene: TRBJ1-4; V gene: TRBV5-1; D gene: TRBD1; CDR3 protein: ASSPGQTYEKLF
J gene: TRBJ1-1; V gene: TRBV19; D gene: NA; CDR3 protein: ASSIVIGTEAF
J gene: TRBJ2-1; V gene: TRBV28; D gene: TRBD2; CDR3 protein: ASRAGGPNNEQF
J gene: TRBJ1-1; V gene: TRBV5-1; D gene: NA; CDR3 protein: ASSGQPWGNTEAF
J gene: TRBJ2-3; V gene: TRBV7-2; D gene: NA; CDR3 protein: ASSLGVERGGTDTQY
J gene: TRBJ1-2; V gene: TRBV5-5; D gene: NA; CDR3 protein: ASSLGVQGLYGYT
J gene: TRBJ2-1; V gene: TRBV9; D gene: TRBD1; CDR3 protein: ASSVSDREVNEQF
J gene: TRBJ2-5; V gene: TRBV4-2; D gene: TRBD2; CDR3 protein: ASSQEEAGDGETQY
J gene: TRBJ2-1; V gene: TRBV7-2; D gene: NA; CDR3 protein: ASSLSLYNEQF
J gene: TRBJ1-3; V gene: TRBV15; D gene: TRBD1; CDR3 protein: ATSRTGGTGNTIY
J gene: TRBJ2-3; V gene: TRBV19; D gene: TRBD2; CDR3 protein: ASSKTRGGGTDTQY
J gene: TRBJ1-6; V gene: TRBV27; D gene: TRBD1; CDR3 protein: ASKGGQVRSPLH
J gene: TRBJ2-5; V gene: TRBV6-5; D gene: TRBD1; CDR3 protein: ASSYHPRGQGAQY
J gene: TRBJ2-2; V gene: TRBV21-1; D gene: NA; CDR3 protein: ASSKEDTTNTGELF
J gene: TRBJ2-1; V gene: TRBV7-7; D gene: TRBD2; CDR3 protein: ASKHGTSGGLYNEQF
J gene: TRBJ2-1; V gene: TRBV5-4; D gene: TRBD2; CDR3 protein: ASQLASSYNEQF
J gene: TRBJ2-6; V gene: TRBV7-2; D gene: TRBD1; CDR3 protein: ASSFSTGGPWANVLT
J gene: TRBJ2-2; V gene: TRBV5-6; D gene: NA; CDR3 protein: ASSFRRYTGELF
J gene: TRBJ2-7; V gene: TRBV5-5; D gene: NA; CDR3 protein: ASSLTTAYEQY
J gene: TRBJ1-1; V gene: TRBV7-9; D gene: NA; CDR3 protein: ASSFGQTNTEAF
J gene: TRBJ2-7; V gene: TRBV20-1; D gene: NA; CDR3 protein: SAKTEYEQY
J gene: TRBJ1-1; V gene: TRBV6-5; D gene: NA; CDR3 protein: ATGRSTNTEAF
J gene: TRBJ1-1; V gene: TRBV7-2; D gene: TRBD1; CDR3 protein: ASSVDRDTEAF
J gene: TRBJ1-2; V gene: TRBV7-2; D gene: NA; CDR3 protein: ASSPQDNGYT
J gene: TRBJ2-1; V gene: TRBV7-9; D gene: NA; CDR3 protein: ASSAVSLAPKYNEQF
J gene: TRBJ2-6; V gene: TRBV7-6; D gene: NA; CDR3 protein: ASSFDGGLGANVLT
J gene: TRBJ2-7; V gene: TRBV21-1; D gene: NA; CDR3 protein: ASSRDSGYEQY
J gene: TRBJ2-2; V gene: TRBV12-5; D gene: NA; CDR3 protein: ASGLGSDTTGELF
J gene: TRBJ2-7; V gene: TRBV11-2; D gene: NA; CDR3 protein: ASSLDFYEQY
J gene: TRBJ1-2; V gene: TRBV10-3; D gene: NA; CDR3 protein: AISDSVYGYT
J gene: TRBJ1-1; V gene: TRBV6-5; D gene: NA; CDR3 protein: ASRDSGANTEAF
J gene: TRBJ1-1; V gene: TRBV2; D gene: NA; CDR3 protein: ASSVRTVADTEAF
J gene: TRBJ2-7; V gene: TRBV4-1; D gene: NA; CDR3 protein: ASSQEGPGLKTYEQY
J gene: TRBJ2-7; V gene: TRBV7-9; D gene: NA; CDR3 protein: ASSLAGGPYEQY